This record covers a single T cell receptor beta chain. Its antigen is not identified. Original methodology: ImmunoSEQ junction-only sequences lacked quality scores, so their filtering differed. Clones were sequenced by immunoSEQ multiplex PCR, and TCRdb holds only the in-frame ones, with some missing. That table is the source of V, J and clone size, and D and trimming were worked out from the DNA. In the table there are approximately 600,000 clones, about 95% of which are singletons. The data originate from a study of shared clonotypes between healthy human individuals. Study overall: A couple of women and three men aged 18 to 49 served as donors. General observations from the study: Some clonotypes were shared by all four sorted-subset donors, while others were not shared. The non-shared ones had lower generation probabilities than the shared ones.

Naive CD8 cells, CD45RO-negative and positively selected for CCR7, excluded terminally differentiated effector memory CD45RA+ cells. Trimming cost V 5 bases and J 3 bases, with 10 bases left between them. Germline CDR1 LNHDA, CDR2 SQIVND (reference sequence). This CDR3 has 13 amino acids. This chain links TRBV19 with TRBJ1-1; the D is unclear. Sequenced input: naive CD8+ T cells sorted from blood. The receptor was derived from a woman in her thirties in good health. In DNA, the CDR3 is TGTGCCAGTAGTGAGAGGGCGTACACTGAAGCTTTCTTT. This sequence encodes CASSERAYTEAFF.